This T cell receptor (beta chain) was identified in a study of blood T cell repertoires in COVID-19. Germline V gives CDR1 SGHTA, CDR2 FQGNSA. This CDR3 is built from 14 residues. The V gene end was trimmed by 3 bases and the J gene end by 5 bases; junction bases not matched to a gene: 5. TCRdb keeps only in-frame clones here, not all; method: immunoSEQ multiplex PCR. The sample holds about 230,000 clones, approximately 80% seen once. What was sequenced was PBMCs or T cells enriched from blood (not recorded which). The chain has TRBV7-2 and TRBJ2-7, with 9 positions matching TRBD1. The source of this sequence is a man aged 55 to 69 who had recovered from COVID-19. CDR3 DNA sequence: TGTGCCAGCAGCTTTAGGACAGGGGTAAACGAGCAGTACTTC. The encoded protein is CASSFRTGVNEQYF.